The 19 T cell receptor beta chains reported below all come from one sample, sequenced in a study of graft-versus-host responses after intestinal transplantation. This table comes from immunoSEQ multiplex PCR, and its TCRdb copy is limited to in-frame clones, with some not included. The sample lists about 5,700 clones, 65% to 70% occurring once. Tissue from the graft was processed to free its intraepithelial and lamina propria lymphocytes. The sample here was ileum tissue, taken around 290 days after intestinal transplant. Every receptor here comes from a human patient who received an intestinal transplant, so some T cells may come from the graft donor.

In its sample, this clone was seen once. The chain combines TRBV30 with TRBJ1-1; weak D call: TRBD1 (5 bases). There are 14 residues in the CDR3. Germline V CDR1 and CDR2: GTSNPN, SVGIG (reference sequence). Trimming removed 4 bases from V and 4 bases from J, with 16 bases in between. The CDR3 reads CAWNIAGTGTEAFF. The CDR3, as DNA: TGTGCCTGGAATATCGCAGGGACGGGCACTGAAGCTTTCTTT.

This clone is labeled medium-sized (0.01 to 0.1%). The V call is TRBV7-9, the J call TRBJ1-1, with D maybe TRBD1 (5 bases). Germline V gene lookup returns CDR1 SEHNR and CDR2 FQNEAQ (reference sequence). The CDR3 is made up of 12 amino acids. V shed 5 bases and J shed 10 bases, with 14 bases lying between them. CDR3 DNA sequence: TGTGCCAGCAGCCCCGGAGGGGTGAGAGCTTTCTTT. This encodes CASSPGGVRAFF.

The chain recombines TRBV7-2 with TRBJ1-6; TRBD1 might be the D (5 bases). CDR3 size: 15 residues. Germline loops: CDR1 SGHTA, CDR2 FQGNSA. The V and J ends lost 4 bases and 7 bases respectively, with 14 bases between them. This CDR3 reads CASSSATGDNSPLHF. The CDR3 DNA sequence: TGTGCCAGCAGCTCAGCTACAGGCGACAATTCACCCCTCCACTTT.

The rearrangement uses TRBV11-2 and TRBJ2-4; no clear D gene. The germline V and J ends were trimmed by 6 bases and 1 base, with 10 bases remaining between them. Per germline, CDR1 SGHAT and CDR2 FQNNGV. The CDR3 runs to 14 residues. CDR3 protein: CASSALWAKNIQYF. The CDR3 DNA is TGTGCCAGCAGTGCCCTATGGGCCAAAAACATTCAGTACTTC.

This clone has only a few counts. This chain connects TRBV4-1 to TRBJ2-7, with TRBD2 matching 11 bases. This CDR3 is built from 20 residues. Trimming took 2 bases from V and 2 from J; bases not matched to a gene: 17. Germline lookup yields CDR1 MGHRA and CDR2 YSYEKL. Written as DNA, the CDR3 is TGCGCCAGCAGCCAATGGGCTAGCGGGAGGTTTTTTTCCCTCCCCTACGAGCAGTACTTC. Translation: CASSQWASGRFFSLPYEQYF.

This chain joins TRBV7-2 and TRBJ2-2; D gene ambiguous. The ends were cut back, 1 base at V and 6 bases at J, with 9 bases in the middle. The CDR3 spans 14 residues. The germline CDR1 and CDR2 sequences are SGHTA and FQGNSA. The CDR3 sequence is CASSLVRGSGELFF. CDR3 DNA: TGTGCCAGCAGCTTAGTGAGAGGATCCGGGGAGCTGTTTTTT.

The chain carries TRBV28 and TRBJ1-4; D gene ambiguous. Between the trimmed V and J ends, which lost 3 bases and 7 bases, there was a span of 15 bases. Per germline, CDR1 MDHEN and CDR2 SYDVKM. This CDR3 region has 15 residues. CDR3 in amino acids: CASSFPGVKGEKLFF. The CDR3 nucleotides read TGTGCCAGCAGTTTCCCAGGCGTAAAGGGTGAAAAACTGTTTTTT.

This clone turned up a few times. The rearrangement links TRBV29-1 to TRBJ1-4; 8 bases are a match to TRBD1. The CDR3 runs to 12 residues. Germline trimming cut 6 bases from V and 3 bases from J; bases unmatched to any gene: 0. Germline V gives CDR1 SQVTM, CDR2 ANQGSEA. The CDR3 loop reads CSVTGANEKLFF. In DNA form, the CDR3 reads TGCAGCGTGACAGGGGCTAATGAAAAACTGTTTTTT.

This chain connects TRBV7-2 to TRBJ2-1; 12 bases line up with TRBD2. Germline CDR1 and CDR2: SGHTA and FQGNSA. Trimming took 4 bases from V and 7 from J; bases not matched to a gene: 11. This CDR3 is built from 17 residues. DNA for the CDR3: TGTGCCAGCAGCTCAGCTTCTAGCGGGGGGGCCCGGAATGAGCAGTTCTTC. This translates into CASSSASSGGARNEQFF.

V is TRBV28 and J is TRBJ1-2; TRBD1 is a possible D gene (5 bases). Trimming removed 4 bases at V and 6 bases at J, with 6 bases between. Germline assignment: CDR1 MDHEN and CDR2 SYDVKM. The CDR3 has 11 residues. The CDR3 coding sequence is TGTGCCAGCAGTTGGGGGAATGGCTACACCTTC. This gives the protein CASSWGNGYTF.

The chain recombines TRBV29-1 with TRBJ1-2, with unresolved D. V lost 0 bases and J 5 bases, leaving 13 bases between the germline ends. The CDR3 contains 14 residues. Germline CDR1 and CDR2: SQVTM and ANQGSEA. CDR3 DNA sequence: TGCAGCGTTGAAGATCTCGGGTCCGGGTATGGCTACACCTTC. Translating it yields CSVEDLGSGYGYTF.

This sequence joins TRBV5-1 and TRBJ2-1; 8 positions agree with TRBD2. The CDR3 has 15 residues. V lost 0 bases to trimming and J lost 6 bases; unmatched junction nucleotides: 5. CDR1 and CDR2 (germline): SGHRS, YFSETQ. The CDR3 DNA reads TGCGCCAGCAGCTTGGAGACTAGCGCACGCAATGAGCAGTTCTTC. It yields the protein CASSLETSARNEQFF.

This clone was counted once. The V and J genes are TRBV4-3 and TRBJ2-7; D is ambiguous. The length of the CDR3 is 14 residues. Deletions cut 1 base from V and 4 bases from J, with 11 bases between. From germline, CDR1 is LGHNA and CDR2 YSLEER. The DNA of the CDR3 is TGCGCCAGCAGCCAAGCTTATAGCCCATACGAGCAGTACTTC. Translated: CASSQAYSPYEQYF.

CDR3: CASSDPWGFTEAFF. For the CDR3, the DNA is TGTGCCAGCAGTGACCCCTGGGGGTTCACTGAAGCTTTCTTT. This chain connects TRBV2 to TRBJ1-1, with a tentative D call TRBD1 (5 bases). Germline loops: CDR1 SNHLY, CDR2 FYNNEI. This CDR3 comprises 14 residues. The ends were cut back, 3 bases at V and 4 bases at J, with 12 bases in the middle.

The chain is built from TRBV6-4 and TRBJ2-2; 8 bases align to TRBD2. J gave up 3 bases and V 2 bases, and 2 bases lay outside the gene matches. The CDR3 is 15 residues long. From germline, CDR1 is MRHNA and CDR2 SNTAGT. CDR3 region: CASSDTSGHTGELFF. CDR3 bases: TGTGCCAGCAGTGACACTAGCGGCCACACCGGGGAGCTGTTTTTT.

The chain joins TRBV7-9 to TRBJ1-2, with D possibly being TRBD1 (6 bases). This CDR3 is 13 amino acids long. Trimming removed 5 bases at V and 4 bases at J, with 11 bases between. Germline V gene data show CDR1 as SEHNR and CDR2 as FQNEAQ (reference sequence). The CDR3 here is CASSVPQGYGYTF. The CDR3 DNA reads TGTGCCAGCAGCGTCCCACAGGGCTATGGCTACACCTTC.

The chain is built from TRBV19 and TRBJ2-1; D not resolved. Germline CDR1 is LNHDA and CDR2 is SQIVND (reference sequence). The CDR3 extends over 15 amino acids. Deletions cut 3 bases from V and 7 bases from J, with 16 bases between. Written as DNA, the CDR3 is TGTGCCAGTAGTATTGGTCTAGGGATTCGGAATGAGCAGTTCTTC. Encoded protein: CASSIGLGIRNEQFF.

J is TRBJ1-4 and V is TRBV28, with D perhaps TRBD1 (5 bases). The CDR3 has 12 amino acids. Trimming removed 7 bases at V and 2 bases at J, with 5 bases between. The germline gives CDR1 MDHEN, CDR2 SYDVKM. The CDR3 reads CASTGTNEKLFF. CDR3 DNA sequence: TGTGCCAGCACAGGGACTAATGAAAAACTGTTTTTT.

This clone was detected once. The chain couples TRBV7-4 to TRBJ1-2; 9 bases are a match to TRBD1. Germline V CDR1 and CDR2: SGHVT, SQSDAQ. V lost 1 base to trimming and J lost 7 bases; unmatched junction nucleotides: 7. This CDR3 has 15 amino acids. The CDR3 DNA reads TGTGCCAGCAGCTTAGGGAACAGGGGGCATCCTGGCTACACCTTC. Its translation is CASSLGNRGHPGYTF.